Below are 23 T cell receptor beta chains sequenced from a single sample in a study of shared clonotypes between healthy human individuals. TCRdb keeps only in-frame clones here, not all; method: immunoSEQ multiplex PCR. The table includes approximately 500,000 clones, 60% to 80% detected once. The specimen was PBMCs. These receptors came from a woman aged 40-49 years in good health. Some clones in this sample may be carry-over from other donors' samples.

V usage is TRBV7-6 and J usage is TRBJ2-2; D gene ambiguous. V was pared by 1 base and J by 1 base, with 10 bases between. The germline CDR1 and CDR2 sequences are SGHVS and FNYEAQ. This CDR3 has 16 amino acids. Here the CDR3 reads CASSLVAAMNTGELFF. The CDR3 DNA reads TGTGCCAGCAGCTTAGTTGCGGCAATGAACACCGGGGAGCTGTTTTTT. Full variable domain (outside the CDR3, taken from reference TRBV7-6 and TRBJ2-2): GAGVSQSPRYKVTKRGQDVALRCDPISGHVSLYWYRQALGQGPEFLTYFNYEAQQDKSGLPNDRFSAERPEGSISTLTIQRTEQRDSAMYRCASSLVAAMNTGELFFGEGSRLTVL.

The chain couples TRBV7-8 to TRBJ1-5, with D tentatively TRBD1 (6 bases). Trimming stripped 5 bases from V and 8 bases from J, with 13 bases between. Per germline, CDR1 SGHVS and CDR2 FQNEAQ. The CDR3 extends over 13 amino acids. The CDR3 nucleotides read TGTGCCAGCAGCCTTTTGTGGGACAAGCCCCAGCATTTT. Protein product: CASSLLWDKPQHF. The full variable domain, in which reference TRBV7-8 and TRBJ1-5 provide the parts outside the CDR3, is GAGVSQSPRYKVAKRGQDVALRCDPISGHVSLFWYQQALGQGPEFLTYFQNEAQLDKSGLPSDRFFAERPEGSVSTLKIQRTQQEDSAVYLCASSLLWDKPQHFGDGTRLSIL.

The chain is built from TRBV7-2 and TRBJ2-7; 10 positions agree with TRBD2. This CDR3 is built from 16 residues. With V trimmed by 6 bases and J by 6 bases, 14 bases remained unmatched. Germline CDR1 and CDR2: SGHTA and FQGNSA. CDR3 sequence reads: CASRDAGSGRAPEQYF. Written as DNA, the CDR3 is TGTGCCAGCAGGGACGCCGGCAGCGGGAGGGCCCCCGAGCAGTACTTC.

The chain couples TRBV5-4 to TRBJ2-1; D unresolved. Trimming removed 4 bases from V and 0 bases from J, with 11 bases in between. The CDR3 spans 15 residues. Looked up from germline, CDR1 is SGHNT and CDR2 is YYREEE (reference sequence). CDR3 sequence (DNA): TGTGCCAGCAGCGCCGATCAGAGCTCCTACAATGAGCAGTTCTTC. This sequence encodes CASSADQSSYNEQFF.

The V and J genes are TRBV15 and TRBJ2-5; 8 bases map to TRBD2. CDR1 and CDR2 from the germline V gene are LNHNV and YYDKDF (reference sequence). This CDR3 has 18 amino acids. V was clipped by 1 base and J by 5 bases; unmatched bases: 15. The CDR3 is CATSRGPGGRGTGETQYF. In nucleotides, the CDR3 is TGTGCCACCAGCAGAGGGCCGGGAGGGCGGGGGACTGGGGAGACCCAGTACTTC.

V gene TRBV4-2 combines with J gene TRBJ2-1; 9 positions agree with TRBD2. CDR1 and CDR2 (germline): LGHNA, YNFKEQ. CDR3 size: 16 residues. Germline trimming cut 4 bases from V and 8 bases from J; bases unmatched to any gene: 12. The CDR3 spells CASSPMQLAGFDEQFF. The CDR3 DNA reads TGTGCCAGCAGCCCCATGCAGCTAGCGGGATTCGATGAGCAGTTCTTC.

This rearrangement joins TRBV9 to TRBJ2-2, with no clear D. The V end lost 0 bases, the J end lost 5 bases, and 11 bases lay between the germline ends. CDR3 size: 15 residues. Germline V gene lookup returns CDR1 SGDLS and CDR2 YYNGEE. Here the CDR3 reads CASSVGTSQTGELFF. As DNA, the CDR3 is TGTGCCAGCAGCGTAGGTACCTCCCAAACCGGGGAGCTGTTTTTT.

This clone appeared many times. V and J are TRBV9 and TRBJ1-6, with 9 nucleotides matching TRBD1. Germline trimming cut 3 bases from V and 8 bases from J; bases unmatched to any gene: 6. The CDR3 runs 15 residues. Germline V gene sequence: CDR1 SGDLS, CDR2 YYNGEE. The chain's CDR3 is CASSGTGGKDSPLHF. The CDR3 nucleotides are TGTGCCAGCAGCGGAACAGGGGGCAAGGATTCACCCCTCCACTTT.

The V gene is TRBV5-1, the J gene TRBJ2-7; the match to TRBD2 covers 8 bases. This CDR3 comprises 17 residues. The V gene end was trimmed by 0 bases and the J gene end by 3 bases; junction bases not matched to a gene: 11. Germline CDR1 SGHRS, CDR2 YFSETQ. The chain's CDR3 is CASSLAPGGVAGYEQYF. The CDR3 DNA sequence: TGCGCCAGCAGCTTGGCCCCCGGGGGGGTAGCGGGCTACGAGCAGTACTTC.

The CDR3 reads CASSLERSEQFF. CDR3 sequence (DNA): TGTGCCAGCAGCTTAGAACGGAGTGAGCAGTTCTTC. The chain is built from TRBV11-3 and TRBJ2-1; D gene uncertain. The ends were cut back, 0 bases at V and 9 bases at J, with 6 bases in the middle. Per germline, CDR1 SGHNT and CDR2 YENEEA. CDR3 length: 12 residues. Variable domain in full (rest from reference TRBV11-3 and TRBJ2-1): EAGVVQSPRYKIIEKKQPVAFWCNPISGHNTLYWYLQNLGQGPELLIRYENEEAVDDSQLPKDRFSAERLKGVDSTLKIQPAELGDSAVYLCASSLERSEQFFGPGTRLTVL.

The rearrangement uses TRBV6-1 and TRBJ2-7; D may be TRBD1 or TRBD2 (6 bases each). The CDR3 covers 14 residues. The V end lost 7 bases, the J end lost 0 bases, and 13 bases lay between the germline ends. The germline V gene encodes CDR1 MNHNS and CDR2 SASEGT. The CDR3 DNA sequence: TGTGCCAGCAAGGGGGAGGTAAGCTCCTACGAGCAGTACTTC. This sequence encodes CASKGEVSSYEQYF.

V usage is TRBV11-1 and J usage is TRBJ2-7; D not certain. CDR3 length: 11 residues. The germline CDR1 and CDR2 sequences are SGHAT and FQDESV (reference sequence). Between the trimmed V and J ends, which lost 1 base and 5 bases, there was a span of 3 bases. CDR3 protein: CASSLDNEQYF. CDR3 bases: TGTGCCAGCAGCTTAGATAACGAGCAGTACTTC.

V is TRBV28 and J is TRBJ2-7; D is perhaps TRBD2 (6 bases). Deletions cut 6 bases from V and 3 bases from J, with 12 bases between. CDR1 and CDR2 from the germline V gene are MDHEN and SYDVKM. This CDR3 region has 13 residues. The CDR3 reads CASSLPGVYEQYF. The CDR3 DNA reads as TGTGCCAGCAGCCTCCCGGGAGTCTACGAGCAGTACTTC.

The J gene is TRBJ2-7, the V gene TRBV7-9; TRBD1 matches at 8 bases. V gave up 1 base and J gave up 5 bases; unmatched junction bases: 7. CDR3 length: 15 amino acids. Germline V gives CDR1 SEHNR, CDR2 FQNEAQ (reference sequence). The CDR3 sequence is CASSLGTGNPHEQYF. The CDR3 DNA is TGTGCCAGCAGCTTAGGGACAGGGAACCCCCACGAGCAGTACTTC.

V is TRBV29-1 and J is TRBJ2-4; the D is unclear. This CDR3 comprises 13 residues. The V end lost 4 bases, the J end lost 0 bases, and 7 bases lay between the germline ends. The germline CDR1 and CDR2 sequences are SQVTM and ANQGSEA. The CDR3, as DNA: TGCAGCGTTGTGAAATTAGCCAAAAACATTCAGTACTTC. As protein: CSVVKLAKNIQYF.

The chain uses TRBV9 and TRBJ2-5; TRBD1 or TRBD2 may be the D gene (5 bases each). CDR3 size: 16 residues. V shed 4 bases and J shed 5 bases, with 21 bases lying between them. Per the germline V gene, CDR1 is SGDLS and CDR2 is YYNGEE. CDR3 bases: TGTGCCAGCAGCCCCGGGTATGGGGGAGTGGTGGAGACCCAGTACTTC. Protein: CASSPGYGGVVETQYF.

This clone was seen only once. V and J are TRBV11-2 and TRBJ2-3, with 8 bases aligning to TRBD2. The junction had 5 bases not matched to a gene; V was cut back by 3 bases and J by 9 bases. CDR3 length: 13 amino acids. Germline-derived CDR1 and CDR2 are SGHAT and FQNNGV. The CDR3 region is CASSLVLAGTQYF. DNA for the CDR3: TGTGCCAGCAGCTTGGTCCTAGCGGGCACGCAGTATTTT. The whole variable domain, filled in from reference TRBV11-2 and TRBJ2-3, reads EAGVAQSPRYKIIEKRQSVAFWCNPISGHATLYWYQQILGQGPKLLIQFQNNGVVDDSQLPKDRFSAERLKGVDSTLKIQPAKLEDSAVYLCASSLVLAGTQYFGPGTRLTVL.

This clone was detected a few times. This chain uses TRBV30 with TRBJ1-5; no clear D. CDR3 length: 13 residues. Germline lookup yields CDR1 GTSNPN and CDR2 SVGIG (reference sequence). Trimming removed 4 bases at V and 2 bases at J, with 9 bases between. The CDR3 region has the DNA TGTGCCTGGAATGATGGGGGCAATCAGCCCCAGCATTTT. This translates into CAWNDGGNQPQHF. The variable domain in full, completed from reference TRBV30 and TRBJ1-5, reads SQTIHQWPATLVQPVGSPLSLECTVEGTSNPNLYWYRQAAGRGLQLLFYSVGIGQISSEVPQNLSASRPQDRQFILSSKKLLLSDSGFYLCAWNDGGNQPQHFGDGTRLSIL.

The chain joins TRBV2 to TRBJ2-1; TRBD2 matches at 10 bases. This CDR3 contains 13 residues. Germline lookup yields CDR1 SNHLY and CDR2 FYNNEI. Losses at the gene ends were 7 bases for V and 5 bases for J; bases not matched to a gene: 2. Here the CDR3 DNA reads TGTGCCAGCAAGCTAGCGGGAGACAATGAGCAGTTCTTC. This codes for CASKLAGDNEQFF. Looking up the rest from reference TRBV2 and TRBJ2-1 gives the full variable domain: EPEVTQTPSHQVTQMGQEVILRCVPISNHLYFYWYRQILGQKVEFLVSFYNNEISEKSEIFDDQFSVERPDGSNFTLKIRSTKLEDSAMYFCASKLAGDNEQFFGPGTRLTVL.

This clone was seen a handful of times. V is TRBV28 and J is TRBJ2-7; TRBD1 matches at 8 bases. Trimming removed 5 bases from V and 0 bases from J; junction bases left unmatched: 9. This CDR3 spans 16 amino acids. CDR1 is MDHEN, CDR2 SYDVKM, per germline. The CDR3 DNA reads TGTGCCAGCAGTCAAAACACAGGGGGTTCCTCCTACGAGCAGTACTTC. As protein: CASSQNTGGSSYEQYF.

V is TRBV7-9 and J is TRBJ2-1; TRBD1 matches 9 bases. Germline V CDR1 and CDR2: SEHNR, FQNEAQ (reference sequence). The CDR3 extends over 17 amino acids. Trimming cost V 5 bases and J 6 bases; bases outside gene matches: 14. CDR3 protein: CASSPWTGDSVSNEQFF. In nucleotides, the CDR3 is TGTGCCAGCAGCCCCTGGACAGGGGATTCGGTTAGCAATGAGCAGTTCTTC.

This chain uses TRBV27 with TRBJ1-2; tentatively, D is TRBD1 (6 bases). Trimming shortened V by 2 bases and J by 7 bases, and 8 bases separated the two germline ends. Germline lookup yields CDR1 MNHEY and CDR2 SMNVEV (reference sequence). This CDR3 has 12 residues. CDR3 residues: CASSLRGAGYTF. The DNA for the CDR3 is TGTGCCAGCAGTTTAAGGGGGGCTGGCTACACCTTC.

This CDR3 reads CASSARTGYNYGYTF. The CDR3 region has the DNA TGTGCCAGCAGCGCCCGGACAGGGTATAACTATGGCTACACCTTC. V gene TRBV7-8 combines with J gene TRBJ1-2, with 8 bases aligning to TRBD1. V trimming: 5 bases; J trimming: 1 base; junction bases outside the gene matches: 6. The length of the CDR3 is 15 residues. The germline V gene has CDR1 SGHVS and CDR2 FQNEAQ.